A single sample is the source of the 17 T cell receptor beta chains below, sequenced in a study of vaccination and CD4 T cells after COVID-19. Treatment denoted: approximately nine-day PBMC culture with coronavirus spike peptide pools or control peptides (ViraFEST assay). Sequenced with the Oncomine TCR Beta short-read assay was DNA taken from cultured CD4+ T cells. In TCRdb, the PCR reads were re-called with MiXCR into one record per CDR3 protein. The sample has under 20,000 distinct CDR3 sequences, approximately 57% seen once; the top ten hold about 7%. These receptors have no identified antigens. Sequences were derived from CD4+ T cells from blood, cultured in vitro, sampled before SARS-CoV-2 vaccination. The receptor source for this set is a human donor who had recovered from COVID-19.

This clonotype was observed a few times. The genes are TRBV15 and TRBJ1-6, with 10 bases identical to TRBD1. Germline CDR1 reads LNHNV; CDR2 reads YYDKDF (reference sequence). The CDR3 is made up of 15 amino acids. V lost 5 bases to trimming and J lost 9 bases; unmatched junction nucleotides: 7. CDR3 nucleotides: TGTGCCACCAGCGACCGGGACAGGGGCGTTTCACCCCTCCACTTT. This sequence encodes CATSDRDRGVSPLHF. Variable domain in full (rest from reference TRBV15 and TRBJ1-6): DAMVIQNPRYQVTQFGKPVTLSCSQTLNHNVMYWYQQKSSQAPKLLFHYYDKDFNNEADTPDNFQSRRPNTSFCFLDIRSPGLGDTAMYLCATSDRDRGVSPLHFGNGTRLTVT.

This chain links TRBV2 with TRBJ1-2, with D hard to call. Germline CDR1 reads SNHLY; CDR2 reads FYNNEI. The CDR3 has 14 residues. V lost 2 bases to trimming and J lost 6 bases, with 13 bases between them. DNA for the CDR3: TGTGCCAGCAGTGAATATAGGCAATGGGATGGCTACACCTTC. Protein sequence: CASSEYRQWDGYTF. Drawing the rest from reference TRBV2 and TRBJ1-2, the complete variable domain is EPEVTQTPSHQVTQMGQEVILRCVPISNHLYFYWYRQILGQKVEFLVSFYNNEISEKSEIFDDQFSVERPDGSNFTLKIRSTKLEDSAMYFCASSEYRQWDGYTFGSGTRLTVV.

This chain uses TRBV28 with TRBJ2-5; 9 nucleotides align to TRBD1. V lost 3 bases to trimming and J lost 3 bases; unmatched junction nucleotides: 5. Germline V gene lookup returns CDR1 MDHEN and CDR2 SYDVKM. The CDR3 extends over 15 amino acids. The CDR3 reads CASSFAGQGKETQYF. CDR3 bases: TGTGCCAGCAGTTTTGCGGGACAGGGAAAAGAGACCCAGTACTTC.

DNA for the CDR3: TGTGCCAGCAGTCCAAACTCCGGGGGCTACTATGGCTACACCTTC. This sequence encodes CASSPNSGGYYGYTF. The chain is built from TRBV6-2 or TRBV6-3 and TRBJ1-2; D possibly corresponds to TRBD1 (6 bases). Trimming left V 5 bases short and J 3 bases short, with 16 bases between. This CDR3 comprises 15 residues. Germline values: CDR1 MNHEY, CDR2 SVGEGT.

The CDR3 loop reads CSSWKGSDGGGVGYTF. The CDR3 DNA follows: TGCAGCTCCTGGAAGGGTTCGGACGGTGGGGGTGTTGGCTACACCTTC. The chain joins TRBV29-1 to TRBJ1-2; weak D call: TRBD1 (5 bases). V gave up 8 bases and J gave up 7 bases, with 29 bases separating them. The V gene's germline CDR1 is SQVTM and CDR2 ANQGSEA. This CDR3 has 16 residues.

This clonotype was seen more than once but under ten times. CDR3 coding DNA: TGTGCCAGCAGTTACGGGGGACTAGCGGGAGTCATAGAGACCCAGTACTTC. It yields the protein CASSYGGLAGVIETQYF. The rearrangement uses TRBV6-2 or TRBV6-3 and TRBJ2-5, with 14 positions matching TRBD2. The CDR3 length is 17 residues. Looked up from germline, CDR1 is MNHEY and CDR2 is SVGEGT. V lost 2 bases, J lost 4 bases, and 6 bases stayed unmatched.

The gene calls are TRBV2 and TRBJ1-5, with D maybe TRBD1 (5 bases). The CDR3 covers 15 residues. In germline, CDR1 is SNHLY, CDR2 FYNNEI. Trimming stripped 7 bases from V and 5 bases from J, with 18 bases between. The CDR3 coding sequence is TGTGCCAGCAAGGCCCGATGGGGGGGAGATCAGCCCCAGCATTTT. Translation: CASKARWGGDQPQHF.

The rearrangement joins TRBV28 to TRBJ1-5, with 11 bases lining up with TRBD1. Germline V gives CDR1 MDHEN, CDR2 SYDVKM. The CDR3 contains 19 residues. J lost 3 bases, V lost 6 bases, and 16 bases had no gene match. The CDR3, as DNA: TGTGCCAGCAGGGAACGGGACAGGGGGTTCTCGAGTGTCAATCAGCCCCAGCATTTT. This translates into CASRERDRGFSSVNQPQHF.

This chain uses TRBV23-1 with TRBJ2-5, with D possibly matching TRBD1 (5 bases). TRBV23-1 is an ORF for which the function is uncertain. Trimming took off 0 bases at V and 5 bases at J, with 10 bases between the two ends. The CDR3 runs 14 residues. CDR3 in amino acids: CASSQSQGVETQYF. DNA of the CDR3: TGCGCCAGCAGTCAATCTCAGGGTGTCGAGACCCAGTACTTC.

The CDR3 DNA follows: TGTGCCAGCAGCGGGGACATTAACCAAGAGACCCAGTACTTC. It is translated as CASSGDINQETQYF. V usage is TRBV5-4 and J usage is TRBJ2-5, with TRBD1 as a possible D gene (6 bases). Germline V CDR1 and CDR2: SGHNT, YYREEE (reference sequence). V gave up 4 bases and J gave up 0 bases, with 10 bases separating them. The CDR3 length is 14 residues.

The chain joins TRBV4-3 to TRBJ2-1; D call uncertain. Germline loops: CDR1 LGHNA, CDR2 YSLEER. Trimming took 0 bases from V and 9 from J, leaving 12 bases between them. The CDR3 is 14 residues long. The CDR3 is CASSQEAPSSEQFF. CDR3 nucleotide sequence: TGCGCCAGCAGCCAAGAGGCCCCCTCAAGTGAGCAGTTCTTC.

The sample holds a few counts of this clonotype. Here the CDR3 DNA reads TGTGCCAGTAGTACCCAGCCCCGAGCCAGCAATCAGCCCCAGCATTTT. Amino acids: CASSTQPRASNQPQHF. The J gene is TRBJ1-5, the V gene TRBV19; D remains unclear. CDR3 size: 16 residues. Germline V CDR1 and CDR2: LNHDA, SQIVND (reference sequence). V was cut by 4 bases and J by 1 base, with 14 bases left in between.

The chain has TRBV27 and TRBJ1-1; the D is unclear. Germline V CDR1 and CDR2: MNHEY, SMNVEV (reference sequence). With 7 bases removed from V and 1 base from J, the gap between germline ends came to 16 bases. CDR3 length: 15 amino acids. The CDR3 sequence is CASMGRLRENTEAFF. The CDR3 region has the DNA TGTGCCAGCATGGGGAGGCTACGCGAGAACACTGAAGCTTTCTTT.

The V gene is TRBV5-3, the J gene TRBJ1-1, with 10 bases identical to TRBD1. TRBV5-3 falls under the ORF class, with uncertain function. The CDR3 consists of 15 residues. J lost 3 bases, V lost 2 bases, and 4 bases had no gene match. The CDR3 nucleotides are TGTGCCAGAAGCTTAAGGGACAGGGGTCACACTGAAGCTTTCTTT. Translating it yields CARSLRDRGHTEAFF.

V is TRBV6-1 and J is TRBJ2-5; either TRBD1 or TRBD2 may supply D (5 bases each). The CDR3 length is 15 residues. V lost 6 bases to trimming and J lost 4 bases, with 18 bases between them. CDR1 and CDR2 (germline): MNHNS, SASEGT. For the CDR3, the DNA is TGTGCCAGCAGGATCTCGCAGGGCCGGGGAGAGACCCAGTACTTC. Residues: CASRISQGRGETQYF.

The chain joins TRBV28 to TRBJ2-7; D tentatively fits TRBD1 or TRBD2 (6 bases each). Germline V CDR1 and CDR2: MDHEN, SYDVKM. V was trimmed by 6 bases and J by 7 bases, leaving 25 bases between them. This CDR3 contains 16 residues. The CDR3 DNA is TGTGCCAGCAGAACGCAACTCCCCGGGGGCCTTGGTGAGCAGTACTTC. Its translation is CASRTQLPGGLGEQYF.

V usage is TRBV20-1 and J usage is TRBJ2-1; D is perhaps TRBD2 (5 bases). Germline V gives CDR1 DFQATT, CDR2 SNEGSKA (reference sequence). V was trimmed by 0 bases and J by 7 bases, leaving 16 bases between them. This CDR3 contains 15 residues. The CDR3 region has the DNA TGCAGTGCTAGAGATGGAGCGGCATCGGGGAATGAGCAGTTCTTC. It specifies CSARDGAASGNEQFF.